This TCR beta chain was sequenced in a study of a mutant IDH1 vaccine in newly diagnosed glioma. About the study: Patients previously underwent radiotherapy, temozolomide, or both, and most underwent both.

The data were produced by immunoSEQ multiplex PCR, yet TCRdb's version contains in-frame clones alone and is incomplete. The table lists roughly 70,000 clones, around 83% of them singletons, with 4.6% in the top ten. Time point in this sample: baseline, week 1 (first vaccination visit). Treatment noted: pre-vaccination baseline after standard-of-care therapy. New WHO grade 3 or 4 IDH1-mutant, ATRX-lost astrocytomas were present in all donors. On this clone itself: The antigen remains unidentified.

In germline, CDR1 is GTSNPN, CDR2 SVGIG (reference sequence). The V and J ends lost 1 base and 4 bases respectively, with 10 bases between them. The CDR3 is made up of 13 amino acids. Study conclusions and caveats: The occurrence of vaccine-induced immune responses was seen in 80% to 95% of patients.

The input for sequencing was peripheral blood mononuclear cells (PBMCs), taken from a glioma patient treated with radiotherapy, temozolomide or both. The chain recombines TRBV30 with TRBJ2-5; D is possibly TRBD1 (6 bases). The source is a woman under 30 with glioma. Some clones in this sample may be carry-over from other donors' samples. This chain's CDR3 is CAWSDRAGETQYF. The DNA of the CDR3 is TGTGCCTGGAGTGACAGGGCGGGAGAGACCCAGTACTTC.